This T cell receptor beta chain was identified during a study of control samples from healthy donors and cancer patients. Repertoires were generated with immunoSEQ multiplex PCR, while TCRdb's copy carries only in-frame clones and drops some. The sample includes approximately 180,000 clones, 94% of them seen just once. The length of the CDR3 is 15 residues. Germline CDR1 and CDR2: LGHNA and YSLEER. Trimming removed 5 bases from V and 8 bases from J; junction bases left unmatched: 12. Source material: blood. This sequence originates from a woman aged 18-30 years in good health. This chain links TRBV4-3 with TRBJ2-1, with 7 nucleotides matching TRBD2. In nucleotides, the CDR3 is TGCGCCAGCAGCGAAGCATACGCGGGAGTGGATGAGCAGTTCTTC. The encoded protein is CASSEAYAGVDEQFF.